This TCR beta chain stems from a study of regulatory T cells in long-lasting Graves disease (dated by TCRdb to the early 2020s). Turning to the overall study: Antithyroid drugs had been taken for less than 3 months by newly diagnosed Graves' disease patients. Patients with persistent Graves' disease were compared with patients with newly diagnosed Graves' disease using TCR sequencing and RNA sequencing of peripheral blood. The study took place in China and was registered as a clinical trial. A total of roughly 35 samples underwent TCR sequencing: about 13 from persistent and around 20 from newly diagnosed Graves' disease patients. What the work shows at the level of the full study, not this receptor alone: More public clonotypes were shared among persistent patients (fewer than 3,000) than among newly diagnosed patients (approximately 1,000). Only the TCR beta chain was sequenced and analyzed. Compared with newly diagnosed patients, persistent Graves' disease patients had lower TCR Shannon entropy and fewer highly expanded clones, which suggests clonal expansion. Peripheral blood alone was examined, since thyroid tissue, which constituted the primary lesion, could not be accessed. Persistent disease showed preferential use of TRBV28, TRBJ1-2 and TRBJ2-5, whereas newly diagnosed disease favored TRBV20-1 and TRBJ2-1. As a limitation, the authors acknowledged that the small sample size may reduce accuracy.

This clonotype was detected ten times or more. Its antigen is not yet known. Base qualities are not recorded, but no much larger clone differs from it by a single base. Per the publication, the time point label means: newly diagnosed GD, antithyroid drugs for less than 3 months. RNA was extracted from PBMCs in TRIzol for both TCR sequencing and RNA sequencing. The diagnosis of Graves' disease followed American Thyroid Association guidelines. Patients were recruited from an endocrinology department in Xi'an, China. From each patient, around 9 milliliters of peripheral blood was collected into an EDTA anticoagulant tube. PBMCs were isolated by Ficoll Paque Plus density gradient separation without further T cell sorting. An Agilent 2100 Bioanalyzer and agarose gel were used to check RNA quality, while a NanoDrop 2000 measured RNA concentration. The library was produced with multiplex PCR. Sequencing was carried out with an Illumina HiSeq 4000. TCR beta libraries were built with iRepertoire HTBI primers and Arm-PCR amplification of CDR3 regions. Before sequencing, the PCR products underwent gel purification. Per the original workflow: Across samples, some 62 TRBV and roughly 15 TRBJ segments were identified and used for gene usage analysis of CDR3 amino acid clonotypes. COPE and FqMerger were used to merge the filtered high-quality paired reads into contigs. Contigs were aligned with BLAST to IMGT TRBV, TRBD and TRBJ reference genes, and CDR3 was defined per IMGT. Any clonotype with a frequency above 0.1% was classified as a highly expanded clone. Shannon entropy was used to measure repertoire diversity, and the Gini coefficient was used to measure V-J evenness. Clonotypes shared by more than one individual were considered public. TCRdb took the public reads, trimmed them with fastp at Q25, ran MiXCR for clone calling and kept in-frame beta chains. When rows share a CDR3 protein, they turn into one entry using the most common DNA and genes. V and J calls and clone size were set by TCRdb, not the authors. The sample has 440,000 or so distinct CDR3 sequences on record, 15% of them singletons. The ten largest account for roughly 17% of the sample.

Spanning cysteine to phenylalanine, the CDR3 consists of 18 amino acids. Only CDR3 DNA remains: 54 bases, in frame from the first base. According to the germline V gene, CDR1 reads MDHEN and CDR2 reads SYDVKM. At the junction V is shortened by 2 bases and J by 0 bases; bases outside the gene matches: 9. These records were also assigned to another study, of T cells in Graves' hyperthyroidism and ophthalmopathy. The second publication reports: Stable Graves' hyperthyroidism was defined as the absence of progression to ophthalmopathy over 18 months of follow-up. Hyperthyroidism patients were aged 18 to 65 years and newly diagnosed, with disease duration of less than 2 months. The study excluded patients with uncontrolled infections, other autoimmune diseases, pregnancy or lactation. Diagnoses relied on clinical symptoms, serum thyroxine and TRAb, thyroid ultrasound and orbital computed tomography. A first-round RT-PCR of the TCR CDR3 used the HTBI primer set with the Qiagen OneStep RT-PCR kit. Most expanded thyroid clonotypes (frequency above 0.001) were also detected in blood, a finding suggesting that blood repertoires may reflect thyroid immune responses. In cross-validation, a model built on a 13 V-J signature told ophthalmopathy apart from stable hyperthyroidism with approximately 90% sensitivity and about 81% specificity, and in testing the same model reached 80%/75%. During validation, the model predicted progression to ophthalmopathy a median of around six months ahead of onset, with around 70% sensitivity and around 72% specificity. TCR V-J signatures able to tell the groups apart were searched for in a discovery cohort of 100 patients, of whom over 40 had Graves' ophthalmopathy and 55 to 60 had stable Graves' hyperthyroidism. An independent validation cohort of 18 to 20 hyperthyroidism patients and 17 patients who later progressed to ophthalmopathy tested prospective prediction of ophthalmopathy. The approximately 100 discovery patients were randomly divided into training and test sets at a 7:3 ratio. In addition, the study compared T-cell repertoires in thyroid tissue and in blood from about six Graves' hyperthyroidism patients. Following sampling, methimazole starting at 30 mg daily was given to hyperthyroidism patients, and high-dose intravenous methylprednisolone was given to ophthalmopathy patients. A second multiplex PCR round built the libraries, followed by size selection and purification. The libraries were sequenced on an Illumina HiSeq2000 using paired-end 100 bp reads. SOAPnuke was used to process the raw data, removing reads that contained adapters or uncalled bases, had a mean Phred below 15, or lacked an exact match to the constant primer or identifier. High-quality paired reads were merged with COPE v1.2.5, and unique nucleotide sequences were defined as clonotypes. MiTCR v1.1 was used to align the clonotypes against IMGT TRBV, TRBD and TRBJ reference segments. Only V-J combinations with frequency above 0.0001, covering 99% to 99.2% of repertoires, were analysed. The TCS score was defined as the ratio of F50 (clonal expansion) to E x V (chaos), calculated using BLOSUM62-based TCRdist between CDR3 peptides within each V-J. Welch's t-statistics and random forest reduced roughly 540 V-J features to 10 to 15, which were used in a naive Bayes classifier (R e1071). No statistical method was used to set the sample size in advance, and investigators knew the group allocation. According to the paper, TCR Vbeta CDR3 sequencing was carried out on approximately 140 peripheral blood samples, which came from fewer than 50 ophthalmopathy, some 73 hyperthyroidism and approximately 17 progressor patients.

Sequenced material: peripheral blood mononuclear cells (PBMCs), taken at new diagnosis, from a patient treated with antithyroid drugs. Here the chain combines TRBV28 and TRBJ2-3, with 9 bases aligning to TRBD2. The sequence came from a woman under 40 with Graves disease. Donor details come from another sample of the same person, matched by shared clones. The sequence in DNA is TGTGCCAGCAGTTTAAGACCCGGGACTAGCCCTAGCACAGATACGCAGTATTTT. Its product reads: CASSLRPGTSPSTDTQYF.